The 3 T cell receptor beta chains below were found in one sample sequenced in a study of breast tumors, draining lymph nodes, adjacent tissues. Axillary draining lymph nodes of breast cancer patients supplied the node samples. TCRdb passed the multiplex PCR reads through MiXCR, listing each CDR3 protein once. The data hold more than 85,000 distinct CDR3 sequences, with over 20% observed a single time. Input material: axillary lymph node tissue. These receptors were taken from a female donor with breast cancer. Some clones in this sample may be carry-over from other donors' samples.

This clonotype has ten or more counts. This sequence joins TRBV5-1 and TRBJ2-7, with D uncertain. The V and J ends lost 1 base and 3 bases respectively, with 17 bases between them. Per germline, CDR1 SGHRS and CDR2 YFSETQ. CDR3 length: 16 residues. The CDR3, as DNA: TGCGCCAGCAGCTTGTCCCAGGCTAGTATTATCTACGAGCAGTACTTC. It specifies CASSLSQASIIYEQYF.

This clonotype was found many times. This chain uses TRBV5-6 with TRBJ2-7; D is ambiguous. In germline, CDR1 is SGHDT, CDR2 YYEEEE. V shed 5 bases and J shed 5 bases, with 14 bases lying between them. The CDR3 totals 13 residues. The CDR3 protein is CASRRRLGHEQYF. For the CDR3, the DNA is TGTGCCAGCAGACGGCGGCTCGGCCACGAGCAGTACTTC.

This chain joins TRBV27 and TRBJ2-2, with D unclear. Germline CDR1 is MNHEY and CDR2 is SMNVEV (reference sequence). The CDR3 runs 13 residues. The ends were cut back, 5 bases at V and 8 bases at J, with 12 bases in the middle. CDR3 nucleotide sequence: TGTGCCAGCAGTACCTCAATAATGGGGGAGCTGTTTTTT. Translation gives CASSTSIMGELFF.